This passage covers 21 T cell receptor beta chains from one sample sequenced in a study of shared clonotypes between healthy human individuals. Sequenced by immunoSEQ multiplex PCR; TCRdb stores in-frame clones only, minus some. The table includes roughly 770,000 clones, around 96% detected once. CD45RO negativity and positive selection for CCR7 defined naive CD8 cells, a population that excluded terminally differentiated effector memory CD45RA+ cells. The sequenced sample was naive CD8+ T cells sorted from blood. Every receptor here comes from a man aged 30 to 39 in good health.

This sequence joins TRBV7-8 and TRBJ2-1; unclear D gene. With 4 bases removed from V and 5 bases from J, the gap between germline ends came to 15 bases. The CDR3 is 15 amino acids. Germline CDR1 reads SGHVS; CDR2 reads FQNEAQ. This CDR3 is CASSSLLYYNNEQFF. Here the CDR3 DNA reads TGTGCCAGCAGCTCCCTTCTCTACTACAACAATGAGCAGTTCTTC.

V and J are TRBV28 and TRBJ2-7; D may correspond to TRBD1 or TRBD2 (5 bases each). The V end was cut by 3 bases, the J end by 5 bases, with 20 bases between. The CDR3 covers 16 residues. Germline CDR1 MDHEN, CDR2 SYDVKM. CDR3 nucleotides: TGTGCCAGCAGTTTCCCCCTGGGACCCCCCCCTCACGAGCAGTACTTC. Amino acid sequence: CASSFPLGPPPHEQYF.

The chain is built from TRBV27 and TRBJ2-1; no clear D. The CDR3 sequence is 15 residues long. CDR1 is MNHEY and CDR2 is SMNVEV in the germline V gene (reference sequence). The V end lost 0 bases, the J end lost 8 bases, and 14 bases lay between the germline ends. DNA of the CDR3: TGTGCCAGCAGTTTATCGGCCGGACGGCGAGATGAGCAGTTCTTC. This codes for CASSLSAGRRDEQFF.

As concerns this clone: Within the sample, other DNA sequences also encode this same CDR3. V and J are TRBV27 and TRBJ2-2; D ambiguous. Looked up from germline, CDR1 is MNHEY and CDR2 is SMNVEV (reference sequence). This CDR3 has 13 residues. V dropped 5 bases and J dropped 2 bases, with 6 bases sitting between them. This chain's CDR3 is CASSPENTGELFF. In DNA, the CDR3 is TGTGCCAGCAGTCCAGAAAACACCGGGGAGCTGTTTTTT.

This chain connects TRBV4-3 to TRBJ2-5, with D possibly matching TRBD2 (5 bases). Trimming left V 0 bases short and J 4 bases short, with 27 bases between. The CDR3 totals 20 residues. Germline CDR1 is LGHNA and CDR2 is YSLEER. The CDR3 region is CASSQDLQVATYSSSETQYF. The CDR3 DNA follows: TGCGCCAGCAGCCAAGATCTGCAGGTAGCGACCTACTCCTCCTCAGAGACCCAGTACTTC.

The CDR3 coding sequence is TGTGCCATCAGTGAGAATCTTGTGGGGCAAGACGAGCAGTACTTC. Its translation: CAISENLVGQDEQYF. This chain connects TRBV10-3 to TRBJ2-7; maybe TRBD1 (5 bases). V was trimmed by 2 bases and J by 5 bases, leaving 16 bases between them. Germline CDR1 reads ENHRY; CDR2 reads SYGVKD. CDR3 length equals 15 residues.

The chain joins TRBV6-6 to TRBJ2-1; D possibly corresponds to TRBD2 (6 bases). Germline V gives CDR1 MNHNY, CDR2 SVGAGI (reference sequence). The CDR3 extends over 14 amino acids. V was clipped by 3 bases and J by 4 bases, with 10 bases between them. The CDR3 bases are TGTGCCAGCAGTTATGGCGGGACTTACAATGAGCAGTTCTTC. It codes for CASSYGGTYNEQFF.

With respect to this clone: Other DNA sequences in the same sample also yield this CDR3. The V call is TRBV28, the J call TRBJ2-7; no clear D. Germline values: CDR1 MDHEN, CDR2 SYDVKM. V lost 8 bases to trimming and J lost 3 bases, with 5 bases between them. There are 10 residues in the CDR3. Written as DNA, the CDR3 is TGTGCCAGCGGGTACTACGAGCAGTACTTC. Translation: CASGYYEQYF.

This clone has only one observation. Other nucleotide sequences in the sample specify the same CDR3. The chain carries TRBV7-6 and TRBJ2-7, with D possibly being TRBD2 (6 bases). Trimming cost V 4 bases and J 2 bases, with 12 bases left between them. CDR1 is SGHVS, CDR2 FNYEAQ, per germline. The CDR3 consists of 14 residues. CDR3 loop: CASSSGTGAYEQYF. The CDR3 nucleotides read TGTGCCAGCAGCTCCGGGACGGGGGCCTACGAGCAGTACTTC.

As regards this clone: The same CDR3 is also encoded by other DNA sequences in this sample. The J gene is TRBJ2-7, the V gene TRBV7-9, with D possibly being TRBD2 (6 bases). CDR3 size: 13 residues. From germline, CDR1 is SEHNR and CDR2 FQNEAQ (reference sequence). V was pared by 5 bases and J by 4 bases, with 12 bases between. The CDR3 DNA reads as TGTGCCAGCAGCCCCCCGGGGGAATACGAGCAGTACTTC. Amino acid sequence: CASSPPGEYEQYF.

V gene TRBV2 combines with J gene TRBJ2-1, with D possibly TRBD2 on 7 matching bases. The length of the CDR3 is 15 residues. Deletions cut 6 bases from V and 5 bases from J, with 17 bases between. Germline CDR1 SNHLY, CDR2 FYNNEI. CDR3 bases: TGTGCCAGCAGCAACAGGGAGGGGGGTCACAATGAGCAGTTCTTC. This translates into CASSNREGGHNEQFF.

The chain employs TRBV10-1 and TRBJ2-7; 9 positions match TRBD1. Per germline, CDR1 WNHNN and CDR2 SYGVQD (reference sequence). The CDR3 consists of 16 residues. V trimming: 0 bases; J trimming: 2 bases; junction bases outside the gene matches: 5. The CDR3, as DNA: TGCGCCAGCAGTGAGTCCCCCGGGACAGGGACCTACGAGCAGTACTTC. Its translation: CASSESPGTGTYEQYF.

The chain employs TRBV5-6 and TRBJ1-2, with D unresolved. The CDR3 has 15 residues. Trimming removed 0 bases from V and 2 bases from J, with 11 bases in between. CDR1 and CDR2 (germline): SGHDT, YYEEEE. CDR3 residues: CASSLGGNGNYGYTF. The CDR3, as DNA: TGTGCCAGCAGCTTGGGGGGTAATGGGAACTATGGCTACACCTTC.

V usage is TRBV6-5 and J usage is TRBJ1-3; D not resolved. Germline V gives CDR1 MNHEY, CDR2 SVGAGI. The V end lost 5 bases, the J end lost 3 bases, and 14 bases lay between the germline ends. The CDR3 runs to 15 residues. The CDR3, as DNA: TGTGCCAGCAGTACATACAGCGAACATGGAAACACCATATATTTT. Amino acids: CASSTYSEHGNTIYF.

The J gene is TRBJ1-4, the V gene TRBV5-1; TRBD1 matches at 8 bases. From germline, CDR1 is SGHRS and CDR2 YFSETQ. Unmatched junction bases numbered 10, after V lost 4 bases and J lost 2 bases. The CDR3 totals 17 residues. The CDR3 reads CASSPHGQGATNEKLFF. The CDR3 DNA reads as TGCGCCAGCAGCCCTCATGGGCAGGGGGCGACTAATGAAAAACTGTTTTTT.

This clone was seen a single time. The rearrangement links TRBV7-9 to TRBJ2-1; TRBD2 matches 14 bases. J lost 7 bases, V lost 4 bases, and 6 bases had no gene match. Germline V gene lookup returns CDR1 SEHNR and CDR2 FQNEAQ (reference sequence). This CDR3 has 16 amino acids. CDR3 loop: CASSSGTSGSRNEQFF. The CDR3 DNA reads TGTGCCAGCAGCTCCGGGACTAGCGGGAGTCGAAATGAGCAGTTCTTC.

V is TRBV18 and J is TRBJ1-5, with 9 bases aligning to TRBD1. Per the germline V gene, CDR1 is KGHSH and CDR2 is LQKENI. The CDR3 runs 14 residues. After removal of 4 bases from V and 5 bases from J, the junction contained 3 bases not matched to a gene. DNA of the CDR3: TGTGCCAGCTCACACCGGACAGGGGATCAGCCCCAGCATTTT. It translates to CASSHRTGDQPQHF. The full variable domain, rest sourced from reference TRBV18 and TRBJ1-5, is NAGVMQNPRHLVRRRGQEARLRCSPMKGHSHVYWYRQLPEEGLKFMVYLQKENIIDESGMPKERFSAEFPKEGPSILRIQQVVRGDSAAYFCASSHRTGDQPQHFGDGTRLSIL.

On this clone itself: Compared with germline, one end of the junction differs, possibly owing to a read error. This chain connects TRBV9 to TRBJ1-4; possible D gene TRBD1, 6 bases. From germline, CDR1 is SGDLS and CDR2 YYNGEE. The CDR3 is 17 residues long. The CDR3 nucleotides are TGTGCCAGCAGAGTAGATTCAAAGAGGGGGTGCGGGGAAAAACTGTTTTTT. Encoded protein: CASRVDSKRGCGEKLFF. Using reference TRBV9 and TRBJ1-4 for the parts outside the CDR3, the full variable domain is DSGVTQTPKHLITATGQRVTLRCSPRSGDLSVYWYQQSLDQGLQFLIQYYNGEERAKGNILERFSAQQFPDLHSELNLSSLELGDSALYFCASRVDSKRGCGEKLFFGSGTQLSVL.

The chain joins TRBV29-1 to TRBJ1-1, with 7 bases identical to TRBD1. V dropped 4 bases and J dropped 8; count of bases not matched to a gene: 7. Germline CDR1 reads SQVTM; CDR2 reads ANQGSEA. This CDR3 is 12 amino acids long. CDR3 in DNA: TGCAGCGTTGGGAGGGACAGCGTGGAAGCTTTCTTT. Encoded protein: CSVGRDSVEAFF.

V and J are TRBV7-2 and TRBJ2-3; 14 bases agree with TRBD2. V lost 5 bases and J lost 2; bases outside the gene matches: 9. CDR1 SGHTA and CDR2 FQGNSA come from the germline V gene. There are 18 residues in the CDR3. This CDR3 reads CASSAYGTSGGTTDTQYF. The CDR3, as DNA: TGTGCCAGCAGCGCATACGGGACTAGCGGGGGAACCACAGATACGCAGTATTTT. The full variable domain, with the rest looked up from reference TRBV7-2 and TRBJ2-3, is GAGVSQSPSNKVTEKGKDVELRCDPISGHTALYWYRQSLGQGLEFLIYFQGNSAPDKSGLPSDRFSAERTGGSVSTLTIQRTQQEDSAVYLCASSAYGTSGGTTDTQYFGPGTRLTVL.

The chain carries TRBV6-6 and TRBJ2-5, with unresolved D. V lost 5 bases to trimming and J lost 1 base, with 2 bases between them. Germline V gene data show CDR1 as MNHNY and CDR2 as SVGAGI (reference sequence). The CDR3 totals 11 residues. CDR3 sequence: CASSAQETQYF. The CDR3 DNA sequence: TGTGCCAGCAGTGCCCAAGAGACCCAGTACTTC.